This record covers a single T cell receptor beta chain. These data originate in a study of blood T cell repertoires in COVID-19. Whole-study context: Researchers got acute and convalescent COVID-19 samples from the United States, Italy and Spain. From T cells, B-cell-depleted T cells, or PBMCs came the material, which was cDNA or gDNA.

The CDR3 totals 15 residues. Germline values: CDR1 SGHVS, CDR2 FQNEAQ. Trimming cost V 1 base and J 4 bases, with 13 bases left between them. Each recovered donor of Cohort 3 presented with two negative PCRs, clearance, or symptom resolution. This table comes from immunoSEQ multiplex PCR, and its TCRdb copy is limited to in-frame clones, with some not included. The sample comprises about 270,000 clones, around 87% of which are singletons, and under 2.5% rests with the top ten. This rearrangement joins TRBV7-8 to TRBJ1-1; D gene uncertain. The receptor was derived from a woman in her late teens or twenties who had recovered from COVID-19. The source material was PBMCs or T cells enriched from blood (not recorded which). CDR3 sequence reads: CASSLGLGAGTEAFF. The DNA for the CDR3 is TGTGCCAGCAGCTTAGGATTGGGTGCGGGCACTGAAGCTTTCTTT.